Below, one TCR beta chain is given with its context. The antigen remains undetermined. The sample originates from a study of blood T cells in healthy people across ages. Findings and caveats of the study: Estimated diversity that came from one million T cells was considered an underestimate.

A second 7 to 11 cycle PCR used barcoded and J-beta primers. TCRdb re-analysed the 5' RACE reads in MiXCR, keeping a single row per CDR3 protein. The sample lists approximately 730,000 distinct CDR3 sequences; approximately 53% were seen once. CDR3 length equals 11 residues. In germline, CDR1 is DFQATT, CDR2 SNEGSKA (reference sequence). The V end was cut by 5 bases, the J end by 9 bases, with 11 bases between. The gene calls are TRBV20-1 and TRBJ2-1; D is unclear. This TCR was sampled from an elderly man in good health. Sequenced: blood. CDR3 region: CSADTPGEQFF. DNA of the CDR3: TGCAGTGCTGATACCCCGGGTGAGCAGTTCTTC.